Sequencing of this T cell receptor beta chain was carried out in a study of patients and donors after allogeneic stem cell transplantation. The CDR3 is 14 residues long. The germline gives CDR1 KGHDR, CDR2 SFDVKD. J lost 3 bases, V lost 4 bases, and 4 bases had no gene match. TCRdb reanalysed the RT-PCR reads using MiXCR and keeps one entry per CDR3 protein. Among around 9,900 distinct CDR3 sequences listed, 5.9% were seen once. This TCR was sampled from a human donor who was either an allogeneic HSCT recipient or a stem cell or donor lymphocyte infusion donor (not recorded which). It is not recorded whose cells these are; they may come from a transplant donor. The chain links TRBV24-1 to TRBJ2-5, with 7 bases aligning to TRBD1. Material for sequencing was blood, either unsorted or a sorted T cell fraction (not recorded which). The CDR3 is CATSDSGTEETQYF. The CDR3 DNA reads TGTGCCACCAGTGACTCTGGGACAGAAGAGACCCAGTACTTC.